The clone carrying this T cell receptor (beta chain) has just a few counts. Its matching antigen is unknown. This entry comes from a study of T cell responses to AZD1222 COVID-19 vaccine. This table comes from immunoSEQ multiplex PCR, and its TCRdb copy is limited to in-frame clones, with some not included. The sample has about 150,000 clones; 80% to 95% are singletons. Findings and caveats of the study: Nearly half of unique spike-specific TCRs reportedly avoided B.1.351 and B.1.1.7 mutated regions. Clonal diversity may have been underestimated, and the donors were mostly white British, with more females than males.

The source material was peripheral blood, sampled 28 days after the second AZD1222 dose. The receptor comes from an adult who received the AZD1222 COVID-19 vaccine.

The CDR3 DNA is TGTGCCAGCAGCTTGGCCTCGATAAATCAGCCCCAGCATTTT. This encodes CASSLASINQPQHF. The J gene is TRBJ1-5, the V gene TRBV5-6; D uncertain. Germline V CDR1 and CDR2: SGHDT, YYEEEE. V shed 0 bases and J shed 4 bases, with 8 bases lying between them. This CDR3 is built from 14 residues.